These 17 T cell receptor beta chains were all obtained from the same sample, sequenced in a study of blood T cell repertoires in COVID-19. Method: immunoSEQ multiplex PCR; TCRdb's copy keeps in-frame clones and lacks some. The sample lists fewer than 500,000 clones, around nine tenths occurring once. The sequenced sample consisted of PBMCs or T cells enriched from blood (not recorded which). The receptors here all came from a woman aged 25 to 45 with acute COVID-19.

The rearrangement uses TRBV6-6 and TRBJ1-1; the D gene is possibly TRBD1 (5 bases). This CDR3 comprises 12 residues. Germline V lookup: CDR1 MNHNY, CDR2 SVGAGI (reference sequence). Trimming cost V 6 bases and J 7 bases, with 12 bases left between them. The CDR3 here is CASRGLGIEAFF. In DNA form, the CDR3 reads TGTGCCAGCAGGGGGCTCGGAATTGAAGCTTTCTTT.

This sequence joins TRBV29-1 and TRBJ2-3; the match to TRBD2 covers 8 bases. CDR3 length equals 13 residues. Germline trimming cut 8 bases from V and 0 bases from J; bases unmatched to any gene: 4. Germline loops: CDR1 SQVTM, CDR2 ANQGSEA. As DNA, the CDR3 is TGCAGCACCGGGGGGGAAAGCACAGATACGCAGTATTTT. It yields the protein CSTGGESTDTQYF.

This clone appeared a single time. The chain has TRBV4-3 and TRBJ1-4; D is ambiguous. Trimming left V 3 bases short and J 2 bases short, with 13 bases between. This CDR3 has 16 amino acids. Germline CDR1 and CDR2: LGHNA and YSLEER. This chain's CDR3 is CASSQGWAGTNEKLFF. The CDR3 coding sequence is TGCGCCAGCAGCCAGGGCTGGGCGGGGACTAATGAAAAACTGTTTTTT.

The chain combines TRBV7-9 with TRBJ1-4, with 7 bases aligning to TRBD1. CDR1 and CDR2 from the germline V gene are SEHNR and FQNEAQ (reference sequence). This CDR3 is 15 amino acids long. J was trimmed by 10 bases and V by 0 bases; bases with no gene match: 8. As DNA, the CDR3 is TGTGCCAGCAGCTTAGCAGGGGGCGAAGGTGGAAAACTGTTTTTT. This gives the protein CASSLAGGEGGKLFF.

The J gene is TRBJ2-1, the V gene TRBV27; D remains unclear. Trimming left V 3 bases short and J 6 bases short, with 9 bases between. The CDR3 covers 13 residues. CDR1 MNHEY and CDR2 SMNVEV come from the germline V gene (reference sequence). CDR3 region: CASSFLVGNEQFF. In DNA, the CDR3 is TGTGCCAGCAGTTTCTTAGTCGGCAATGAGCAGTTCTTC.

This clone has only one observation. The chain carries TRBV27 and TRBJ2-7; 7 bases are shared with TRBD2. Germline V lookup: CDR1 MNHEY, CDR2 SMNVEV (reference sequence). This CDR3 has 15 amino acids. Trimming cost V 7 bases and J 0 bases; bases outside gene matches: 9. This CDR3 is CASTGGIGRSYEQYF. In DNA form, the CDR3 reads TGTGCCAGCACCGGGGGGATTGGCCGCTCCTACGAGCAGTACTTC.

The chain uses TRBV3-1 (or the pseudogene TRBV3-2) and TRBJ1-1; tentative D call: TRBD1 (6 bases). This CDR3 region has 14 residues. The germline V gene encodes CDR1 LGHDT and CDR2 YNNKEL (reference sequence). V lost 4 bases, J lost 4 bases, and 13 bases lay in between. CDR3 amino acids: CASSRPGGTTEAFF. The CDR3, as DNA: TGTGCCAGCAGCCGCCCTGGGGGCACCACTGAAGCTTTCTTT.

The CDR3 spells CASSVSGGGETQYF. The CDR3 bases are TGTGCCAGCAGCGTTAGCGGGGGGGGAGAGACCCAGTACTTC. The J gene is TRBJ2-5, the V gene TRBV7-2; TRBD2 agrees at 11 bases. V trimming: 5 bases; J trimming: 4 bases; junction bases outside the gene matches: 3. Germline CDR1 and CDR2: SGHTA and FQGNSA. This CDR3 contains 14 residues.

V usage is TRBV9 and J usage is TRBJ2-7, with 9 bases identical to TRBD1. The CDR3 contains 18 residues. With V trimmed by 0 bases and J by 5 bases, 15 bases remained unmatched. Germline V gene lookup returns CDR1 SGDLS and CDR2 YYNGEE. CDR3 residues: CASSVARFPGQGYNEQYF. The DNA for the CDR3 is TGTGCCAGCAGCGTAGCCCGCTTTCCGGGACAGGGTTATAACGAGCAGTACTTC.

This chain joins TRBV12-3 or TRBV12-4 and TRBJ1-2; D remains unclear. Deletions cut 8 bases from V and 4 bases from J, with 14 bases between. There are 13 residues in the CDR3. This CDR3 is CASGRSRVYGYTF. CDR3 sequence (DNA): TGTGCCAGCGGCAGATCTCGTGTCTATGGCTACACCTTC.

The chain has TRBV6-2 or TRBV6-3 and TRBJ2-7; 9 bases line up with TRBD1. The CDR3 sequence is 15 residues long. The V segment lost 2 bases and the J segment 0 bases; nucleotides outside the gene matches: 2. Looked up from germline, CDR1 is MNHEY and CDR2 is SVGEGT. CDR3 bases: TGTGCCAGCAGTTACAGGGACAGGGTCTCCTACGAGCAGTACTTC. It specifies CASSYRDRVSYEQYF.

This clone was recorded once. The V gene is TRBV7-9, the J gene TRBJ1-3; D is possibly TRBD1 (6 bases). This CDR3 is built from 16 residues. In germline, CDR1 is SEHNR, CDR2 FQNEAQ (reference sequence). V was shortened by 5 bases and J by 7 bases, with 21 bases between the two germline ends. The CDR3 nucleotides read TGTGCCAGCAGCCGTTGGGGGGGCGAGTGGTTGAACACCATATATTTT. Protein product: CASSRWGGEWLNTIYF.

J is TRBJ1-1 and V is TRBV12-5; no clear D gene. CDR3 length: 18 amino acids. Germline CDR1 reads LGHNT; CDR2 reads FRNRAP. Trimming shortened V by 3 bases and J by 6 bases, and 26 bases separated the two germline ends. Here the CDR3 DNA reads TGTGCTAGTGGTTTAGTCACCATAACGAGTGTAATGGGCGCTGAAGCTTTCTTT. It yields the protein CASGLVTITSVMGAEAFF.

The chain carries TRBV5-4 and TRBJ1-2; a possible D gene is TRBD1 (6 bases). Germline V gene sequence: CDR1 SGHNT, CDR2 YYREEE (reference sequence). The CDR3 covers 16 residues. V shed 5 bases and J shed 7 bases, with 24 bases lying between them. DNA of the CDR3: TGTGCCAGCAGTAAGAGACAGGTGGCCCTCCCGGGTGGCTACACCTTC. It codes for CASSKRQVALPGGYTF. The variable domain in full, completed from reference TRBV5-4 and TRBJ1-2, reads ETGVTQSPTHLIKTRGQQVTLRCSSQSGHNTVSWYQQALGQGPQFIFQYYREEENGRGNFPPRFSGLQFPNYSSELNVNALELDDSALYLCASSKRQVALPGGYTFGSGTRLTVV.

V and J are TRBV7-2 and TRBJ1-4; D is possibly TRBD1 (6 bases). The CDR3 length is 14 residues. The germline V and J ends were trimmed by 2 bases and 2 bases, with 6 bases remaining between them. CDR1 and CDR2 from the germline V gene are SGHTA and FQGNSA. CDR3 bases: TGTGCCAGCAGCTTAAGGGGGACTAATGAAAAACTGTTTTTT. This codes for CASSLRGTNEKLFF.

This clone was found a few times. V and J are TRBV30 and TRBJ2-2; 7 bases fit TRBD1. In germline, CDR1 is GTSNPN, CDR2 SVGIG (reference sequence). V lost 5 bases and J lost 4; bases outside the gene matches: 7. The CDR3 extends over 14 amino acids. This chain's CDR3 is CAWVGQTLTGELFF. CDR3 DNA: TGTGCCTGGGTGGGACAGACACTCACCGGGGAGCTGTTTTTT.

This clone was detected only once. This CDR3 reads CATSAGDRGRNGYTF. CDR3 bases: TGTGCCACCAGTGCCGGGGACAGGGGGCGGAATGGCTACACCTTC. The chain uses TRBV24-1 and TRBJ1-2; 12 nucleotides line up with TRBD1. The germline CDR1 and CDR2 sequences are KGHDR and SFDVKD. The CDR3 length is 15 residues. The J segment lost 6 bases and the V segment lost 5 bases, leaving 6 bases of the junction unmatched.